The 2 T cell receptor beta chains below come from one sample, sequenced in a study of T cell changes during pregnancy in multiple sclerosis. Profiling relied on immunoSEQ multiplex PCR, and the TCRdb table lists in-frame clones only, not all of them. The sample carries tens of thousands of clones, approximately 94% recorded once. The input for sequencing was CD4+ T cells from peripheral blood mononuclear cells, taken in the third trimester of pregnancy. All receptors come from a female donor with multiple sclerosis, enrolled in a pregnancy study.

The V and J genes are TRBV5-5 and TRBJ2-5, with 9 bases fitting TRBD1. This CDR3 has 14 amino acids. V was pared by 4 bases and J by 5 bases, with 6 bases of the junction left unmatched. Germline V gene data show CDR1 as SGHKS and CDR2 as YYEKEE (reference sequence). The CDR3 loop is CASSTGTGKETQYF. DNA for the CDR3: TGTGCCAGCAGCACAGGGACAGGGAAGGAGACCCAGTACTTC.

This clone was picked up a small number of times. The gene calls are TRBV11-2 and TRBJ2-7; 14 bases match TRBD2. Looked up from germline, CDR1 is SGHAT and CDR2 is FQNNGV. V shed 4 bases and J 3 bases; nucleotides not matched to a gene: 5. CDR3 size: 16 residues. CDR3 nucleotide sequence: TGTGCCAGCAGCTCAGCCGGGACTAGCGGGAGCTACGAGCAGTACTTC. This sequence encodes CASSSAGTSGSYEQYF.